The T cell receptor beta chain described here comes from a study of cytomegalovirus exposure and HLA in healthy donors. V lost 7 bases, J lost 5 bases, and 8 bases stayed unmatched. CDR1 and CDR2 (germline): MNHNS, SASEGT. The length of the CDR3 is 13 residues. The protocol was immunoSEQ multiplex PCR, while the TCRdb copy is restricted to in-frame clones and leaves out a portion. The sample lists roughly 100,000 clones, less than 95% seen once, with 0.89% in the top ten. The sequence was collected from a woman aged 18-29 years in good health and CMV-seronegative. J is TRBJ2-7 and V is TRBV6-1; 7 bases are shared with TRBD2. The sequencing input was PBMCs. This chain's CDR3 is CASKLVGGNEQYF. The CDR3 DNA follows: TGTGCCAGCAAATTAGTGGGAGGGAACGAGCAGTACTTC.